The 18 T cell receptor beta chains given below trace back to one sample, sequenced in a study of patients and donors after allogeneic stem cell transplantation. TCRdb used MiXCR to reprocess the RT-PCR reads, holding one entry per CDR3 protein. The profile shows about 150,000 distinct CDR3 sequences, about two fifths of them singletons. The sequenced sample was blood, either unsorted or a sorted T cell fraction (not recorded which). These TCRs come from a human donor who was either an allogeneic HSCT recipient or a stem cell or donor lymphocyte infusion donor (not recorded which). It is not recorded whose cells these are; they may come from a transplant donor.

The chain is built from TRBV20-1 and TRBJ2-7; TRBD1 is a possible D gene (5 bases). Trimming took 0 bases from V and 7 from J, leaving 16 bases between them. Germline CDR1 is DFQATT and CDR2 is SNEGSKA (reference sequence). This CDR3 has 14 residues. The CDR3 sequence is CSARERAGPGEQYF. The CDR3 DNA sequence: TGCAGTGCTAGAGAAAGGGCAGGGCCAGGGGAGCAGTACTTC.

The rearrangement uses TRBV9 and TRBJ2-3; tentatively, D is TRBD1 or TRBD2 (5 bases each). The V and J ends lost 4 bases and 2 bases respectively, with 14 bases between them. This CDR3 comprises 15 residues. Germline V CDR1 and CDR2: SGDLS, YYNGEE. CDR3 DNA sequence: TGTGCCAGCAGCCCGGGGCTCGGTGCCACAGATACGCAGTATTTT. Encoded protein: CASSPGLGATDTQYF.

V and J are TRBV15 and TRBJ1-6, with 9 nucleotides matching TRBD1. From germline, CDR1 is LNHNV and CDR2 YYDKDF (reference sequence). V lost 11 bases to trimming and J lost 7 bases; unmatched junction nucleotides: 6. The CDR3 spans 13 residues. The CDR3 protein is CAVQGQGNSPLHF. The CDR3 DNA sequence: TGTGCCGTCCAGGGACAGGGAAATTCACCCCTCCACTTT.

The CDR3: CASSARGPTGELFF. As DNA, the CDR3 is TGTGCCAGCAGCGCCCGGGGACCAACGGGGGAGCTGTTTTTT. The chain links TRBV13 to TRBJ2-2; D tentatively reads TRBD1 or TRBD2 (5 bases each). V lost 5 bases and J 8 bases, leaving 15 bases between the germline ends. The CDR3 runs to 14 residues. Germline V lookup: CDR1 PRHDT, CDR2 FYEKMQ (reference sequence).

This rearrangement joins TRBV12-3 or TRBV12-4 to TRBJ1-5; D is possibly TRBD1 (5 bases). This CDR3 is 14 amino acids long. Trimming removed 1 base at V and 5 bases at J, with 9 bases between. The DNA of the CDR3 is TGTGCCAGCAGTTTAGGGACACTAGATCAGCCCCAGCATTTT. It translates to CASSLGTLDQPQHF.

This clonotype occurred many times. The rearrangement links TRBV7-9 to TRBJ1-5, with D perhaps TRBD1 (6 bases). V lost 5 bases, J lost 2 bases, and 13 bases lay in between. The CDR3 sequence is 15 residues long. Germline CDR1 reads SEHNR; CDR2 reads FQNEAQ (reference sequence). CDR3 region: CASSMPRGRNQPQHF. The CDR3 DNA reads TGTGCCAGCAGCATGCCCAGGGGCCGCAATCAGCCCCAGCATTTT.

This clonotype turned up a few times. As DNA, the CDR3 is TGTGCCAGCAGCGTGGGTGATAAGACTGAAGCTTTCTTT. Translating it yields CASSVGDKTEAFF. The gene calls are TRBV7-8 and TRBJ1-1; no reliable D call. This CDR3 has 13 amino acids. V was trimmed by 5 bases and J by 5 bases, leaving 12 bases between them. Germline V gene data show CDR1 as SGHVS and CDR2 as FQNEAQ. The complete variable domain, with remaining parts taken from reference TRBV7-8 and TRBJ1-1, reads GAGVSQSPRYKVAKRGQDVALRCDPISGHVSLFWYQQALGQGPEFLTYFQNEAQLDKSGLPSDRFFAERPEGSVSTLKIQRTQQEDSAVYLCASSVGDKTEAFFGQGTRLTVV.

V is TRBV7-3 and J is TRBJ2-2; 7 bases match TRBD2. Unmatched junction bases numbered 1, after V lost 2 bases and J lost 4 bases. This CDR3 is built from 14 residues. CDR1 is SGHTA, CDR2 FQGTGA, per germline. The CDR3 reads CASSLWEGTGELFF. The CDR3 bases are TGTGCCAGCAGCTTATGGGAGGGCACCGGGGAGCTGTTTTTT.

The rearrangement links TRBV6-5 to TRBJ2-2; tentative D call: TRBD1 (5 bases). Trimming pared 7 bases from V and 5 bases from J, leaving 11 bases between. The CDR3 sequence is 13 residues long. Germline V gene sequence: CDR1 MNHEY, CDR2 SVGAGI. The CDR3 reads CASNPTVTGELFF. The CDR3, as DNA: TGTGCCAGCAACCCGACAGTGACCGGGGAGCTGTTTTTT.

The CDR3 here is CASSLGDTRGHIQYF. For the CDR3, the DNA is TGTGCCAGCAGCTTGGGGGACACCCGGGGACACATTCAGTACTTC. This chain links TRBV7-9 with TRBJ2-4; D possibly corresponds to TRBD1 (6 bases). Germline CDR1 SEHNR, CDR2 FQNEAQ (reference sequence). The V end was cut by 3 bases, the J end by 8 bases, with 17 bases between. This CDR3 has 15 amino acids.

V gene TRBV11-2 combines with J gene TRBJ1-2; tentative D call: TRBD1 (6 bases). Looked up from germline, CDR1 is SGHAT and CDR2 is FQNNGV. V was trimmed by 5 bases and J by 5 bases, leaving 12 bases between them. The CDR3 loop spans 13 amino acids. The CDR3 loop reads CASSPGTPYGYTF. For the CDR3, the DNA is TGTGCCAGCAGCCCCGGGACACCTTATGGCTACACCTTC.

The chain couples TRBV6-4 to TRBJ2-1; the match to TRBD2 covers 9 bases. The CDR3 covers 13 residues. Germline loops: CDR1 MRHNA, CDR2 SNTAGT. J lost 9 bases, V lost 3 bases, and 3 bases had no gene match. The CDR3 DNA is TGTGCCAGCAGTGAGGGACTAGCCACTGAGCAGTTCTTC. It specifies CASSEGLATEQFF.

Worth noting for this clonotype: The junction and the germline gene differ at one end; a read error may be behind it. Here the CDR3 reads CASSQDWGTNQPQHF. The CDR3 bases are TGCGCCAGCAGCCAAGATTGGGGTACCAATCAACCCCAGCATTTT. The chain carries TRBV4-3 and TRBJ1-5; D not resolved. CDR1 and CDR2 (germline): LGHNA, YSLEER. The CDR3 runs 15 residues.

This chain uses TRBV6-2 or TRBV6-3 with TRBJ1-5; the D is unclear. Trimming took off 7 bases at V and 1 base at J, with 8 bases between the two ends. This CDR3 has 13 residues. Germline V gene sequence: CDR1 MNHEY, CDR2 SVGEGT. The CDR3 DNA reads as TGTGCCAGCACCCCAGGCAGCAATCAGCCCCAGCATTTT. It encodes CASTPGSNQPQHF.

The chain links TRBV7-9 to TRBJ2-7; D gene unclear. Per the germline V gene, CDR1 is SEHNR and CDR2 is FQNEAQ (reference sequence). There are 12 residues in the CDR3. Trimming took 2 bases from V and 3 from J, leaving 5 bases between them. CDR3 nucleotides: TGTGCCAGCAGCTTAAATGGCTACGAGCAGTACTTC. Protein sequence: CASSLNGYEQYF.

The chain uses TRBV7-9 and TRBJ1-1; D gene ambiguous. Trimming removed 5 bases from V and 0 bases from J, with 10 bases in between. The CDR3 consists of 14 residues. CDR1 is SEHNR and CDR2 is FQNEAQ in the germline V gene (reference sequence). The DNA for the CDR3 is TGTGCCAGCAGCCCTGGACCCTTGAACACTGAAGCTTTCTTT. Amino acid sequence: CASSPGPLNTEAFF.

This clonotype appeared a few times. V is TRBV28 and J is TRBJ2-3, with D tentatively TRBD1 (6 bases). This CDR3 is built from 17 residues. The V gene lost 5 bases and the J gene lost 0 bases, with 18 bases spanning the gap. CDR1 is MDHEN, CDR2 SYDVKM, per germline. The CDR3 DNA reads TGTGCCAGCAGTCCACCGACAGGAACTCCTAGCACAGATACGCAGTATTTT. Encoded protein: CASSPPTGTPSTDTQYF.

This clonotype was counted ten times or more. V gene TRBV6-5 combines with J gene TRBJ1-1; 8 bases match TRBD1. Looked up from germline, CDR1 is MNHEY and CDR2 is SVGAGI. The CDR3 consists of 13 residues. Unmatched junction bases numbered 4, after V lost 6 bases and J lost 4 bases. The CDR3 region has the DNA TGTGCCAGCAGCGGACAGGGTCTCACTGAAGCTTTCTTT. This gives the protein CASSGQGLTEAFF.